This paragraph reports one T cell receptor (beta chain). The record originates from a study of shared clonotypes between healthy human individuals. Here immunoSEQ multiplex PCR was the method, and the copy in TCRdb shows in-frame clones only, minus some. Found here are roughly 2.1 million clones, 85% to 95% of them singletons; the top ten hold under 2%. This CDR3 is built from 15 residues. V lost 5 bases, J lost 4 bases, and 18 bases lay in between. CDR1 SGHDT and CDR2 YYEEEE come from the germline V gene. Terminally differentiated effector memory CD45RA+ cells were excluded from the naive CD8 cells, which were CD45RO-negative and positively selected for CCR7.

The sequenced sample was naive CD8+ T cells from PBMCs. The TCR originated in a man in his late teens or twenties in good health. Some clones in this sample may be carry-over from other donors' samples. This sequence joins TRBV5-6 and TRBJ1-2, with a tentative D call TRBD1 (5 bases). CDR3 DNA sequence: TGTGCCAGCAGAACGGGGACGCTCGGGGGCTATGGCTACACCTTC. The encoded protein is CASRTGTLGGYGYTF.